This T cell receptor (beta chain) was recovered during a study of blood T cell repertoires in COVID-19. Overall study: Samples came from the United States, Italy and Spain, spanning acute and convalescent COVID-19. The cDNA or gDNA used as material had been derived from T cells, B-cell-depleted T cells, or PBMCs.

Per the study methods: The assay estimated nucleated cells by amplifying reference gene primers. Profiling relied on immunoSEQ multiplex PCR, and the TCRdb table lists in-frame clones only, not all of them. Clone size and the V and J calls come from that table; the DNA yielded D and trimming. The sample includes about 160,000 clones, more than 80% of them seen just once. The specimen sequenced was peripheral blood. The receptor was isolated from a man between 65 and 85 years old with acute or convalescent COVID-19.

CDR3 loop: CASSFDRGTTNEKLFF. The CDR3 DNA reads TGTGCCAGCAGTTTCGACAGGGGTACAACTAATGAAAAACTGTTTTTT. The chain recombines TRBV28 with TRBJ1-4; 8 bases align to TRBD1. Germline values: CDR1 MDHEN, CDR2 SYDVKM. This CDR3 has 16 residues. The J segment lost 0 bases and the V segment lost 3 bases, leaving 3 bases of the junction unmatched. Full variable domain (rest looked up from reference TRBV28 and TRBJ1-4): DVKVTQSSRYLVKRTGEKVFLECVQDMDHENMFWYRQDPGLGLRLIYFSYDVKMKEKGDIPEGYSVSREKKERFSLILESASTNQTSMYLCASSFDRGTTNEKLFFGSGTQLSVL.